Each of the 23 T cell receptor beta chains below was sequenced from the same sample in a study of blood T cell repertoires in COVID-19. Some clones are missing from TCRdb's copy, which holds only in-frame ones; the method was immunoSEQ multiplex PCR. The data show about 100,000 clones, around nine tenths seen once. The material sequenced was peripheral blood. The receptors were gathered from a human donor in a cohort sampled during active COVID-19.

The rearrangement links TRBV27 to TRBJ2-1; 8 nucleotides line up with TRBD1. The CDR3 spans 14 residues. Germline CDR1 and CDR2: MNHEY and SMNVEV (reference sequence). With 8 bases clipped from V and 4 bases from J, the junction kept 7 bases outside the gene matches. CDR3 amino acids: CASANRGAYNEQFF. The DNA of the CDR3 is TGTGCCAGCGCGAACAGGGGGGCTTACAATGAGCAGTTCTTC.

The rearrangement joins TRBV6-1 to TRBJ1-6, with TRBD1 as a possible D gene (6 bases). This CDR3 contains 17 residues. The germline V and J ends were trimmed by 2 bases and 7 bases, with 18 bases remaining between them. Germline V gene lookup returns CDR1 MNHNS and CDR2 SASEGT. CDR3 nucleotide sequence: TGTGCCAGCAGTGAATTGGGGGCACTTTCCAAAAATTCACCCCTCCACTTT. Protein: CASSELGALSKNSPLHF.

The chain employs TRBV7-3 and TRBJ2-1; no clear D. CDR3 length equals 15 residues. Trimming cost V 5 bases and J 5 bases, with 16 bases left between them. Germline V gives CDR1 SGHTA, CDR2 FQGTGA. The CDR3 spells CASSPLVSVNNEQFF. CDR3 sequence (DNA): TGTGCCAGCAGCCCCCTTGTCAGCGTCAACAATGAGCAGTTCTTC.

This chain joins TRBV7-2 and TRBJ2-7, with 8 nucleotides matching TRBD1. The CDR3 runs to 15 residues. The V gene end was trimmed by 1 base and the J gene end by 5 bases; junction bases not matched to a gene: 7. CDR1 SGHTA and CDR2 FQGNSA come from the germline V gene. CDR3 nucleotides: TGTGCCAGCAGCTTAGTGACAGGGGAACCCCACGAGCAGTACTTC. As protein: CASSLVTGEPHEQYF.

V usage is TRBV5-1 and J usage is TRBJ2-1, with TRBD2 identical over 11 bases. Germline CDR1 SGHRS, CDR2 YFSETQ. This CDR3 comprises 17 residues. The V gene end was trimmed by 0 bases and the J gene end by 6 bases; junction bases not matched to a gene: 8. The CDR3 region is CASSLALLAGASNEQFF. The CDR3 DNA reads as TGCGCCAGCAGCTTGGCGCTACTAGCGGGAGCCTCCAATGAGCAGTTCTTC.

CDR3 region: CASSLGLAEAQYF. DNA for the CDR3: TGTGCCAGCAGTCTCGGACTAGCGGAGGCCCAGTACTTC. The chain uses TRBV12-3 or TRBV12-4 and TRBJ2-5; TRBD2 matches at 10 bases. CDR3 length: 13 amino acids. Trimming cost V 5 bases and J 9 bases; bases outside gene matches: 6.

The chain joins TRBV30 to TRBJ2-5, with D perhaps TRBD2 (5 bases). Trimming shortened V by 0 bases and J by 5 bases, and 13 bases separated the two germline ends. The CDR3 has 14 residues. Germline V lookup: CDR1 GTSNPN, CDR2 SVGIG (reference sequence). In DNA, the CDR3 is TGTGCCTGGAGTGTAGTCCCTCGGAGGGAGACCCAGTACTTC. The encoded protein is CAWSVVPRRETQYF.

The chain has TRBV6-2 or TRBV6-3 and TRBJ2-5; TRBD1 agrees at 7 bases. Germline values: CDR1 MNHEY, CDR2 SVGEGT. The CDR3 contains 14 residues. After removal of 2 bases from V and 7 bases from J, the junction contained 7 bases not matched to a gene. The CDR3 DNA reads as TGTGCCAGCAGTTACCGGGACAGCACCAGGACCCAGTACTTC. This encodes CASSYRDSTRTQYF.

This clone was observed a handful of times. The V and J genes are TRBV19 and TRBJ1-5, with 7 bases aligning to TRBD1. The CDR3 has 14 residues. Per germline, CDR1 LNHDA and CDR2 SQIVND (reference sequence). V gave up 10 bases and J gave up 0 bases; unmatched junction bases: 6. CDR3 amino acids: CATSTGISNQPQHF. In DNA, the CDR3 is TGTGCCACCTCGACAGGGATTAGCAATCAGCCCCAGCATTTT.

The chain couples TRBV5-1 to TRBJ2-7, with 7 positions matching TRBD1. Germline CDR1 reads SGHRS; CDR2 reads YFSETQ. There are 16 residues in the CDR3. V shed 0 bases, J shed 2 bases, and the junction held 8 bases outside the gene matches. The CDR3 reads CASSLGLVQGAYEQYF. The CDR3 nucleotides are TGCGCCAGCAGCTTGGGATTGGTGCAGGGGGCCTACGAGCAGTACTTC.

The J gene is TRBJ1-2, the V gene TRBV7-9; D call uncertain. Per germline, CDR1 SEHNR and CDR2 FQNEAQ (reference sequence). Trimming took 4 bases from V and 3 from J, leaving 9 bases between them. CDR3 size: 13 residues. The CDR3 protein is CASSSYVDYGYTF. The CDR3 DNA reads as TGTGCCAGCAGCTCCTATGTGGACTATGGCTACACCTTC.

This rearrangement joins TRBV14 to TRBJ2-7; a possible D gene is TRBD1 (6 bases). The CDR3 is 14 amino acids. V gave up 4 bases and J gave up 0 bases, with 10 bases separating them. CDR1 and CDR2 (germline): SGHDN, FVKESK. CDR3: CASSPWDNSYEQYF. Here the CDR3 DNA reads TGTGCCAGCAGCCCCTGGGACAACTCCTACGAGCAGTACTTC.

J is TRBJ2-1 and V is TRBV11-1; 9 positions match TRBD1. There are 15 residues in the CDR3. Trimming took 1 base from V and 6 from J; bases not matched to a gene: 4. Germline-derived CDR1 and CDR2 are SGHAT and FQDESV (reference sequence). The CDR3 is CASSLEGQGTNEQFF. CDR3 nucleotides: TGTGCCAGCAGCTTAGAGGGACAGGGTACCAATGAGCAGTTCTTC.

The chain has TRBV19 and TRBJ2-2; 7 bases are shared with TRBD1. Per the germline V gene, CDR1 is LNHDA and CDR2 is SQIVND (reference sequence). The trim removed 6 bases at V and 3 bases at J, leaving 10 bases unmatched. The CDR3 consists of 16 residues. The CDR3 protein is CASSRVGGADTGELFF. DNA of the CDR3: TGTGCCAGTAGCAGGGTAGGGGGCGCAGACACCGGGGAGCTGTTTTTT.

The chain couples TRBV2 to TRBJ2-3, with D possibly matching TRBD1 (6 bases). The CDR3 extends over 18 amino acids. The germline CDR1 and CDR2 sequences are SNHLY and FYNNEI. Trimming shortened V by 7 bases and J by 1 base, and 24 bases separated the two germline ends. The CDR3 loop is CASKRSQGRITGTDTQYF. CDR3 bases: TGTGCCAGCAAACGAAGCCAGGGGAGAATTACTGGCACAGATACGCAGTATTTT.

The gene calls are TRBV10-1 and TRBJ2-5, with D perhaps TRBD1 (5 bases). The CDR3 totals 13 residues. V shed 4 bases and J shed 4 bases, with 10 bases lying between them. The germline gives CDR1 WNHNN, CDR2 SYGVQD (reference sequence). The CDR3 DNA sequence: TGCGCCAGCAGTGGGATCAGGGCAGAGACCCAGTACTTC. Translated, it gives CASSGIRAETQYF.

This clone appeared many times. The rearrangement joins TRBV4-2 to TRBJ2-5, with 9 bases identical to TRBD2. Germline CDR1 and CDR2: LGHNA and YNFKEQ. CDR3 length equals 16 residues. The trim removed 0 bases at V and 5 bases at J, leaving 7 bases unmatched. Here the CDR3 reads CASSQDSSGMGETQYF. The CDR3 DNA sequence: TGTGCCAGCAGCCAAGATTCTAGCGGGATGGGGGAGACCCAGTACTTC.

The chain carries TRBV5-1 and TRBJ1-5; the D is unclear. Germline V lookup: CDR1 SGHRS, CDR2 YFSETQ. Trimming took off 4 bases at V and 9 bases at J, with 17 bases between the two ends. The CDR3 runs 14 residues. CDR3 loop: CASSPEGPLGPQHF. CDR3 in DNA: TGCGCCAGCAGCCCCGAGGGCCCCCTGGGGCCCCAGCATTTT.

The chain is built from TRBV18 and TRBJ1-4, with D uncertain. Germline CDR1 KGHSH, CDR2 LQKENI. This CDR3 spans 12 amino acids. The V gene lost 3 bases and the J gene lost 8 bases, with 7 bases spanning the gap. The CDR3 region has the DNA TGTGCCAGCTCACCGGCGAGGGAAAAACTGTTTTTT. It yields the protein CASSPAREKLFF.

The chain has TRBV5-1 and TRBJ2-2, with TRBD2 matching over 11 bases. The germline CDR1 and CDR2 sequences are SGHRS and YFSETQ. CDR3 length equals 16 residues. V gave up 4 bases and J gave up 6 bases; unmatched junction bases: 8. CDR3 amino acids: CASSDRSGRVSGELFF. CDR3 DNA: TGCGCCAGCAGCGACCGTAGCGGGAGGGTCTCCGGGGAGCTGTTTTTT.

In this sample, this clone turned up many times. The chain employs TRBV2 and TRBJ1-4, with TRBD1 identical over 8 bases. Germline CDR1 and CDR2: SNHLY and FYNNEI. V shed 6 bases, J shed 9 bases, and the junction held 12 bases outside the gene matches. CDR3 length: 15 amino acids. The DNA of the CDR3 is TGTGCCAGCAGCCCCAACAGGGGGTATGCTAAAAAACTGTTTTTT. It yields the protein CASSPNRGYAKKLFF.

The CDR3 loop is CASSIGSRPNEKLFF. For the CDR3, the DNA is TGTGCCAGTAGTATAGGGTCCAGGCCGAATGAAAAACTGTTTTTT. The chain has TRBV19 and TRBJ1-4; the D is unclear. CDR1 and CDR2 from the germline V gene are LNHDA and SQIVND (reference sequence). The CDR3 has 15 amino acids. V gave up 1 base and J gave up 5 bases, with 11 bases separating them.

The genes are TRBV5-1 and TRBJ2-7; 7 nucleotides match TRBD2. This CDR3 has 13 amino acids. The germline CDR1 and CDR2 sequences are SGHRS and YFSETQ. Germline trimming cut 3 bases from V and 4 bases from J; bases unmatched to any gene: 4. The CDR3 is CASSYGLEYEQYF. The CDR3 bases are TGCGCCAGCAGCTACGGACTAGAATACGAGCAGTACTTC.